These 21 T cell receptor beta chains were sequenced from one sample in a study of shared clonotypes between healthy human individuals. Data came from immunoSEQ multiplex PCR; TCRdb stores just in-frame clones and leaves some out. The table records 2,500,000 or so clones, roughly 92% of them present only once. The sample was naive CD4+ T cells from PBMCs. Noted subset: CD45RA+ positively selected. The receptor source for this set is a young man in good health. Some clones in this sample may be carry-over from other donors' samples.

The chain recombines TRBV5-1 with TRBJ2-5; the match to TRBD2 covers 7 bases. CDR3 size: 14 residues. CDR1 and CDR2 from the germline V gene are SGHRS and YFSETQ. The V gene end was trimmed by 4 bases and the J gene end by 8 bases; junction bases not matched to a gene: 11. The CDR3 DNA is TGCGCCAGCAGCCGAAGGACTAGTCCGCCTACCCAGTACTTC. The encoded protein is CASSRRTSPPTQYF.

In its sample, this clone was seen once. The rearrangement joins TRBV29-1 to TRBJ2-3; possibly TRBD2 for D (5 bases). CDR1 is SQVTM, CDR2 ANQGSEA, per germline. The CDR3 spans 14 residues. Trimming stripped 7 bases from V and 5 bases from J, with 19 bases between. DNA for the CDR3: TGCAGCGGCCGGCTAGGGAGTTTAGGAGATACGCAGTATTTT. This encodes CSGRLGSLGDTQYF.

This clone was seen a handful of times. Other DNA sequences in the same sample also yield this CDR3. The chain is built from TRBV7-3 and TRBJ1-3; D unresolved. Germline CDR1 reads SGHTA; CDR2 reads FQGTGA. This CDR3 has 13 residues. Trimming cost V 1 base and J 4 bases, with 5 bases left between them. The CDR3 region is CASSLNAGNTIYF. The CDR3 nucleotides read TGTGCCAGCAGCTTAAATGCGGGAAACACCATATATTTT.

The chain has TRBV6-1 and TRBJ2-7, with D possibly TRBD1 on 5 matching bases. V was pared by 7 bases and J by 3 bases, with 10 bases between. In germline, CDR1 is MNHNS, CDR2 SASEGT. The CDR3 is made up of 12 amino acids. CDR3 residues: CASKDTYYEQYF. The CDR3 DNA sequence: TGTGCCAGCAAGGACACGTACTACGAGCAGTACTTC.

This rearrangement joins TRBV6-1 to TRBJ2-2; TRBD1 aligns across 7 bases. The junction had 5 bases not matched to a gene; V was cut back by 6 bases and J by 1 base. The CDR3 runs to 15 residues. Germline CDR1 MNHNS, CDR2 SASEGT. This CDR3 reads CASRPGQMNTGELFF. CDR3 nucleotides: TGTGCCAGCAGGCCGGGACAGATGAACACCGGGGAGCTGTTTTTT.

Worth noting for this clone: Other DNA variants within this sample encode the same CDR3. The CDR3 bases are TGTGCCAGCAGTTTATCGGGGTATGGCTACACCTTC. It codes for CASSLSGYGYTF. This rearrangement joins TRBV28 to TRBJ1-2; D is undetermined. V was trimmed by 1 base and J by 5 bases, leaving 5 bases between them. The CDR3 is 12 residues long. The germline V gene has CDR1 MDHEN and CDR2 SYDVKM.

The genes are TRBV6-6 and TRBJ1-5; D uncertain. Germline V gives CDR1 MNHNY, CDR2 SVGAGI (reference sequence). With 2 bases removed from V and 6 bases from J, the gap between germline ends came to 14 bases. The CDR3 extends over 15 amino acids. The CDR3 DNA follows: TGTGCCAGCAGTTACCGGGCCTCCGAGGGTCAGCCCCAGCATTTT. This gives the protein CASSYRASEGQPQHF.

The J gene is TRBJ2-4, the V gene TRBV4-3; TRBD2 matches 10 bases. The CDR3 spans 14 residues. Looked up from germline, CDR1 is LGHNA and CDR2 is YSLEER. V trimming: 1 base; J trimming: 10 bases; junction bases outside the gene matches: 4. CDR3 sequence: CASSQGLAGSIQYF. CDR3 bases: TGCGCCAGCAGCCAAGGACTAGCGGGCTCGATTCAGTACTTC.

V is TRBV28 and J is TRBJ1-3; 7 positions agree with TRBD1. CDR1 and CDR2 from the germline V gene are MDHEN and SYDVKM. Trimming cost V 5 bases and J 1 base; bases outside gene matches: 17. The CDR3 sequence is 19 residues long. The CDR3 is CASSPAWGQGGWSGNTIYF. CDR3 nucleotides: TGTGCCAGCAGTCCTGCTTGGGGGCAGGGGGGATGGTCTGGAAACACCATATATTTT. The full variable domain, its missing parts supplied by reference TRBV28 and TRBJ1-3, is DVKVTQSSRYLVKRTGEKVFLECVQDMDHENMFWYRQDPGLGLRLIYFSYDVKMKEKGDIPEGYSVSREKKERFSLILESASTNQTSMYLCASSPAWGQGGWSGNTIYFGEGSWLTVV.

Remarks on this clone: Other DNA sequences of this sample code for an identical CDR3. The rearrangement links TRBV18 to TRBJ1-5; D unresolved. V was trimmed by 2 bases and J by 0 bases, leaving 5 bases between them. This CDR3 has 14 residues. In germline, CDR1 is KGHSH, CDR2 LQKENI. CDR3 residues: CASSPGVSNQPQHF. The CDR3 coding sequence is TGTGCCAGCTCACCAGGGGTTAGCAATCAGCCCCAGCATTTT.

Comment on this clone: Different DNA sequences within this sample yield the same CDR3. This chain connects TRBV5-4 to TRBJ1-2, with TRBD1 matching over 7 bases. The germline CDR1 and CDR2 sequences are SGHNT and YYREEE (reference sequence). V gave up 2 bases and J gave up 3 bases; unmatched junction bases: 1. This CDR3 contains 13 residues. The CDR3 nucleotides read TGTGCCAGCAGCTTCAGGGGGGACTATGGCTACACCTTC. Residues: CASSFRGDYGYTF.

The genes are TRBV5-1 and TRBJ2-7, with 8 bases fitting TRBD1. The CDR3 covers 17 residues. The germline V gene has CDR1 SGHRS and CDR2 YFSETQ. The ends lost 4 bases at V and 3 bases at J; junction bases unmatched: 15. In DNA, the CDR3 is TGCGCCAGCAGCCGGTCCCATACCGGGACAGGCTACTACGAGCAGTACTTC. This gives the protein CASSRSHTGTGYYEQYF. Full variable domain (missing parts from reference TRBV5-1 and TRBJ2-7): KAGVTQTPRYLIKTRGQQVTLSCSPISGHRSVSWYQQTPGQGLQFLFEYFSETQRNKGNFPGRFSGRQFSNSRSEMNVSTLELGDSALYLCASSRSHTGTGYYEQYFGPGTRLTVT.

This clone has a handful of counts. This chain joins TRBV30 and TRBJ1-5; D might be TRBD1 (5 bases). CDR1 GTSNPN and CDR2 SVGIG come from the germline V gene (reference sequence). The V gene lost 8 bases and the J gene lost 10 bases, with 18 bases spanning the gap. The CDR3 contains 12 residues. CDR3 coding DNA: TGTGCCCACGGAGGCTGGGGCGGCCCCCAGCATTTT. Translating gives CAHGGWGGPQHF. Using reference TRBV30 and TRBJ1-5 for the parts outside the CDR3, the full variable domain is SQTIHQWPATLVQPVGSPLSLECTVEGTSNPNLYWYRQAAGRGLQLLFYSVGIGQISSEVPQNLSASRPQDRQFILSSKKLLLSDSGFYLCAHGGWGGPQHFGDGTRLSIL.

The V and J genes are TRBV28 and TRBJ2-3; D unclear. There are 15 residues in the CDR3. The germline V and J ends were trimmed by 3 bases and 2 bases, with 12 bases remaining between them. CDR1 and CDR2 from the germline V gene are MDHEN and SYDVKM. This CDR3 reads CASSFPSGFTDTQYF. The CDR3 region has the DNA TGTGCCAGCAGTTTTCCTTCGGGCTTCACAGATACGCAGTATTTT.

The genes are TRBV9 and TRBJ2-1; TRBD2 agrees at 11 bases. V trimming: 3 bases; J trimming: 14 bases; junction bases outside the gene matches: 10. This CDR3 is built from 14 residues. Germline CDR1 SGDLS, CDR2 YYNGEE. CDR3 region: CASSAGTSGQGEFF. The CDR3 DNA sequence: TGTGCCAGCAGCGCCGGGACTAGCGGCCAGGGGGAGTTCTTC.

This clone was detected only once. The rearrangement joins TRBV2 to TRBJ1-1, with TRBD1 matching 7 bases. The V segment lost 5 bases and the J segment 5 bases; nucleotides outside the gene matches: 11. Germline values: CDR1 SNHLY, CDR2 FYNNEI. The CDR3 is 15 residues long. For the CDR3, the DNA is TGTGCCAGCAGTCAATTTTACAGGGGTAGAACTGAAGCTTTCTTT. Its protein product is CASSQFYRGRTEAFF.

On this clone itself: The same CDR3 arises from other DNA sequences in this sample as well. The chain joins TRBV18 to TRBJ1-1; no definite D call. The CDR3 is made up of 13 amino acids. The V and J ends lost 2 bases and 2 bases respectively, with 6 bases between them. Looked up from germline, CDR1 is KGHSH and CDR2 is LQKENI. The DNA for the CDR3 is TGTGCCAGCTCACCAGACATTAACACTGAAGCTTTCTTT. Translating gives CASSPDINTEAFF.

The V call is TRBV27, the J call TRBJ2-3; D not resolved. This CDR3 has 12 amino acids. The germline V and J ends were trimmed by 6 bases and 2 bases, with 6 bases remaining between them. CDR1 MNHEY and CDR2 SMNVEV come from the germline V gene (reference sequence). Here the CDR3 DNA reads TGTGCCAGCAGCCCTTTCACAGATACGCAGTATTTT. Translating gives CASSPFTDTQYF.

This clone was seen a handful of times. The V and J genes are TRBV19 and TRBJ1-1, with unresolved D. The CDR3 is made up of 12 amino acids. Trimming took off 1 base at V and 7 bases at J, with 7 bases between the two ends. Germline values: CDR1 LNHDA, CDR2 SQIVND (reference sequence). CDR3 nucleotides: TGTGCCAGTAGTATAGCGGGTGGTGAAGCTTTCTTT. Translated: CASSIAGGEAFF.

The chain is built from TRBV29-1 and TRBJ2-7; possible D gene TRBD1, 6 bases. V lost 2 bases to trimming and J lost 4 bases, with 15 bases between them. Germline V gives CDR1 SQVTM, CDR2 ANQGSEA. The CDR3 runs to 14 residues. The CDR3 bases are TGCAGCGTTGAAACCCAGGGGATCCCATACGAGCAGTACTTC. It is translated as CSVETQGIPYEQYF.

The CDR3 DNA reads TGTGCCAGCAGCTCCCCCCTTACAGAGGCGGAGAATCAGCCCCAGCATTTT. Translating it yields CASSSPLTEAENQPQHF. This rearrangement joins TRBV5-4 to TRBJ1-5, with unresolved D. The V end was cut by 3 bases, the J end by 4 bases, with 20 bases between. CDR3 length: 17 amino acids. Germline V lookup: CDR1 SGHNT, CDR2 YYREEE (reference sequence). The variable domain in full, completed from reference TRBV5-4 and TRBJ1-5, reads ETGVTQSPTHLIKTRGQQVTLRCSSQSGHNTVSWYQQALGQGPQFIFQYYREEENGRGNFPPRFSGLQFPNYSSELNVNALELDDSALYLCASSSPLTEAENQPQHFGDGTRLSIL.